This is a list of T cell receptor beta chains from one sample in a study of shared T cell receptors in the human thymus. Profiled with immunoSEQ multiplex PCR; TCRdb holds only in-frame clones, not every one. The sample gives about 710,000 clones, more than 75% of which show up once; roughly 0.0089% is in the top ten. The data also belong to a second study, concerning human thymus T cells.

Sequences were obtained from thymocytes. These TCRs come from a boy younger than two with a congenital heart defect. The CDR3 runs from the conserved cysteine through the conserved F or W. The D gene is left open where the match is weak. Clone sizes are given selectively: once, few, many, or a class where the clone is expanded.

>TRBV7-2|TRBD2|TRBJ2-7|few
TGTGCCAGCAGCTTTCTGACTAGCGGGATCTCCTACGAGCAGTACTTC
CASSFLTSGISYEQYF
>TRBV15|TRBD2|TRBJ2-1|.
TGTGCCACCAGCGTACATTCTAGCGGGAGTGAGTGCAATGAGCAGTTCTTC
CATSVHSSGSECNEQFF
>TRBV7-6|TRBD2|TRBJ2-1|.
TGTGCCAGCAGCTCGACTAGCGGGAGGCACAATGAGCAGTTCTTC
CASSSTSGRHNEQFF
>TRBV28|.|TRBJ1-1|.
TGTGCCAGCAGTATGGGGGGACTTAACACTGAAGCTTTCTTT
CASSMGGLNTEAFF
>TRBV6-5|.|TRBJ2-2|.
TGTGCCAGCAGTTACTCTACAGGGAACACCGGGGAGCTGTTTTTT
CASSYSTGNTGELFF
>TRBV5-1|.|TRBJ1-2|.
TGCGCCAGCAGCTTTAATCAAGGCGGGGGCTACACCTTC
CASSFNQGGGYTF
>TRBV28|.|TRBJ2-3|.
TGTGCCAGCAGCCTCACCAGGGGTAATGTGGATACGCAGTATTTT
CASSLTRGNVDTQYF
>TRBV14|TRBD2|TRBJ2-5|.
TGTGCCAGCAGCCAAGGTCGGACTAGTGGGGTACAAGAGACCCAGTACTTC
CASSQGRTSGVQETQYF
>TRBV7-8|.|TRBJ2-4|once
TGTGCCAGCAGCTTAGGTGATGATCAGGTAGCCAAAAACATTCAGTACTTC
CASSLGDDQVAKNIQYF
>TRBV9|.|TRBJ1-2|.
TGTGCCAGCAGCGCTGCCGGGGGGGGCTACACCTTC
CASSAAGGGYTF
>TRBV7-6|.|TRBJ1-3|.
TGTGCCAGCAGCTTAGGGTCCCCGACAGCGACGAAAGGAAACACCATATATTTT
CASSLGSPTATKGNTIYF
>TRBV5-5|TRBD1|TRBJ2-7|.
TGTGCCAGCAGAGCCGGGACAGGAGACCTCCCCTACGAGCAGTACTTC
CASRAGTGDLPYEQYF
>TRBV7-9|.|TRBJ1-1|.
TGTGCCAGCATCCCAGGGAAAGGCAACACTGAAGCTTTCTTT
CASIPGKGNTEAFF
>TRBV30|TRBD1|TRBJ1-4|.
TGTGCCTGGAGTCCGGGACAGCCGAATGAAAAACTGTTTTTT
CAWSPGQPNEKLFF
>TRBV5-1|TRBD2|TRBJ2-3|.
TGCGCCAGCAGCTTGGTGGCGGGGGGCCTCACGACTAGCACAGATACGCAGTATTTT
CASSLVAGGLTTSTDTQYF
>TRBV27|TRBD2|TRBJ2-1|.
TGTGCCAGCAGCGATCTAGCGAGCGGGGGGGCCTACAATGAGCAGTTCTTC
CASSDLASGGAYNEQFF
>TRBV19|TRBD1|TRBJ2-7|.
TGTGCCAGTAGCCAGGGGGGGACAGGGACCTACGAGCAGTACTTC
CASSQGGTGTYEQYF
>TRBV30|TRBD2|TRBJ2-7|.
TGTGCCTGGAATGTTCGTGCCATGACTAGCGGGAGGGTTGAAAGGGAGCAGTACTTC
CAWNVRAMTSGRVEREQYF
>TRBV6-5|TRBD1|TRBJ1-1|.
TGTGCCAGCAGCCACCCCAGGGGGCGAACTGAAGCTTTCTTT
CASSHPRGRTEAFF